Sequencing of this T cell receptor beta chain was carried out in a study of cytomegalovirus exposure and HLA in healthy donors. Donors counted as nominally healthy when sampled, yet unrecorded immune exposures were likely. Both 60 Vbeta primers and 13 Jbeta primers went into the PCR. Profiled with immunoSEQ multiplex PCR; TCRdb holds only in-frame clones, not every one. The data show under 200,000 clones, roughly four fifths seen once. On this clone itself: Its antigen is not identified.

General observations from the study: Segments of the TCR beta V type were, in most cases, productive about 90% or about 30% of the time in an earlier analysis.

Germline V lookup: CDR1 WNHNN, CDR2 SYGVQD (reference sequence). The CDR3 has 13 residues. Between the trimmed V and J ends, which lost 5 bases and 0 bases, there was a span of 7 bases. The clonotype comes from a woman aged 50 to 65 in good health and CMV-seronegative. Input material: PBMCs. This sequence joins TRBV10-1 and TRBJ1-1, with D tentatively TRBD1 (5 bases). CDR3 DNA: TGCGCCAGCAGTCCGGGGGTGAACACTGAAGCTTTCTTT. Encoded protein: CASSPGVNTEAFF.